This TCR beta chain is from a study of T cells in lung cancer brain metastases. V lost 5 bases, J lost 3 bases, and 9 bases lay in between. Germline V gene sequence: CDR1 SQVTM, CDR2 ANQGSEA. This CDR3 has 12 amino acids. Sequencing was performed with immunoSEQ multiplex PCR; in TCRdb, only in-frame clones are kept and a portion is missing. The sample has a few thousand clones, around nine tenths seen once; the top ten hold less than 5%. The source of this sequence is a man between 70 and 80 years old with non-small cell lung cancer. This chain links TRBV29-1 with TRBJ2-3; D is perhaps TRBD1 (6 bases). Sequenced material: tumor tissue from the primary lung tumor. CDR3 coding DNA: TGCAGCGTTTGGGGGCGGACAGATACGCAGTATTTT. It yields the protein CSVWGRTDTQYF.